This TCR beta chain was sequenced in a study of brain T cells in children with intractable seizures. General study results and limits: Patients' HCMV serostatus was unknown; virus specificity rests on CDR3 similarity alone.

The repertoire was sequenced with immunoSEQ multiplex PCR; TCRdb's copy has only in-frame clones and lacks some. The data show 300,000 to 400,000 clones, about 93% seen once. Germline CDR1 reads SEHNR; CDR2 reads FQNEAQ (reference sequence). The length of the CDR3 is 14 residues. V was shortened by 5 bases and J by 7 bases, with 17 bases between the two germline ends. The time point is: blood from clinic visit 5 months post-surgery; TSC patient then seizure free. Sequencing was limited to surgery cases with top T cell transcript signatures in brain tissue. Details on this clone: Its antigen is not known.

Sequenced material: peripheral blood, taken roughly 5 months after surgery. V gene TRBV7-9 combines with J gene TRBJ1-1, with D hard to call. This TCR derives from a boy under three years old with tuberous sclerosis and intractable seizures. Here the CDR3 reads CASSPLVGAGEAFF. The CDR3 coding sequence is TGTGCCAGCAGCCCCCTAGTCGGCGCCGGTGAAGCTTTCTTT.